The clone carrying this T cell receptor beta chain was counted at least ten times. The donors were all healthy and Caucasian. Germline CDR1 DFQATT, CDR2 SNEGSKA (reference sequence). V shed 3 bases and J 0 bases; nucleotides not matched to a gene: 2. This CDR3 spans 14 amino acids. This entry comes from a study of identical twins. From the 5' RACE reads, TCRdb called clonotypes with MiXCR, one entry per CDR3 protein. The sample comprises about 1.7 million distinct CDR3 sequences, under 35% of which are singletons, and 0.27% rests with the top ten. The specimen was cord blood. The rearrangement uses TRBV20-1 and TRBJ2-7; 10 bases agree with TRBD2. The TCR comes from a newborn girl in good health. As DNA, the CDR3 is TGCAGTGCTAGCCTAGCGGGGGCCTCCTACGAGCAGTACTTC. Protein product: CSASLAGASYEQYF.